This entry lists 27 T cell receptor beta chains sequenced from one sample in a study of early T cells in non-severe SARS-CoV-2 infection. MiXCR was run by TCRdb on the 5' RACE reads, yielding one entry per CDR3 protein. The sample has 66,000 or so distinct CDR3 sequences; around 14% are singletons. Sequenced: whole blood. The receptors derive from an adult who was a healthcare worker with PCR-confirmed SARS-CoV-2 infection or an uninfected control (not recorded which).

This clonotype turned up a few times. The rearrangement links TRBV7-9 to TRBJ2-3; no reliable D call. The CDR3 has 16 amino acids. V was pared by 1 base and J by 0 bases, with 11 bases between. Germline lookup yields CDR1 SEHNR and CDR2 FQNEAQ (reference sequence). DNA of the CDR3: TGTGCCAGCAGCTTAGGCTCGCTCCCAAGCACAGATACGCAGTATTTT. Its translation is CASSLGSLPSTDTQYF.

This chain uses TRBV29-1 with TRBJ1-1, with 9 bases matching TRBD1. This CDR3 contains 13 residues. Trimming took 6 bases from V and 5 from J; bases not matched to a gene: 7. Germline lookup yields CDR1 SQVTM and CDR2 ANQGSEA. This chain's CDR3 is CSVLTGGGTEAFF. The CDR3 DNA sequence: TGCAGCGTCCTGACAGGGGGAGGGACTGAAGCTTTCTTT.

The CDR3 region is CASSIGTSGTGELFF. Written as DNA, the CDR3 is TGTGCCAGCAGCATAGGGACTAGCGGTACCGGGGAGCTGTTTTTT. The chain links TRBV5-4 to TRBJ2-2; 11 nucleotides agree with TRBD2. The CDR3 loop spans 15 amino acids. The germline V gene has CDR1 SGHNT and CDR2 YYREEE (reference sequence). V lost 4 bases and J lost 5; bases outside the gene matches: 4.

This clonotype has just a few counts. The J gene is TRBJ2-7, the V gene TRBV29-1; the D gene is possibly TRBD1 (6 bases). Germline CDR1 and CDR2: SQVTM and ANQGSEA. The CDR3 is 11 residues long. V lost 6 bases, J lost 7 bases, and 13 bases lay in between. CDR3 loop: CSVHTGLEQYF. The CDR3 DNA reads TGCAGCGTCCACACAGGGCTGGAGCAGTACTTC.

This clonotype showed up just a few times. The chain has TRBV2 and TRBJ2-5, with 8 bases identical to TRBD2. V was clipped by 6 bases and J by 4 bases; unmatched bases: 4. Germline V gene data show CDR1 as SNHLY and CDR2 as FYNNEI. The CDR3 runs 13 residues. CDR3 DNA: TGTGCCAGCAGGCTTACTAGCGGAGAGACCCAGTACTTC. Residues: CASRLTSGETQYF. Filled out from reference TRBV2 and TRBJ2-5, the complete variable domain reads EPEVTQTPSHQVTQMGQEVILRCVPISNHLYFYWYRQILGQKVEFLVSFYNNEISEKSEIFDDQFSVERPDGSNFTLKIRSTKLEDSAMYFCASRLTSGETQYFGPGTRLLVL.

In regard to this clonotype: This could be a read error, since a much larger clone is one nucleotide away. The chain employs TRBV4-2 and TRBJ1-6, with 8 nucleotides matching TRBD1. Germline V gives CDR1 LGHNA, CDR2 YNFKEQ. The CDR3 length is 16 residues. The CDR3 nucleotides read TGTGTCAGCAGCCAAGGCCGGACAGGGAGAAATTCACCCCTCCACTTT. It encodes CVSSQGRTGRNSPLHF.

The sample holds many counts of this clonotype. The rearrangement joins TRBV28 to TRBJ2-3; TRBD1 might be the D (6 bases). Germline assignment: CDR1 MDHEN and CDR2 SYDVKM. This CDR3 is 15 amino acids long. Trimming took 8 bases from V and 2 from J, leaving 17 bases between them. CDR3 DNA: TGTGCCAGCTTTACTCCTACAGGGCTCACAGATACGCAGTATTTT. It yields the protein CASFTPTGLTDTQYF.

This clonotype appeared a few times. The chain links TRBV5-1 to TRBJ2-1; a possible D gene is TRBD1 (5 bases). This CDR3 has 12 residues. Germline assignment: CDR1 SGHRS and CDR2 YFSETQ. V lost 1 base, J lost 14 bases, and 13 bases lay in between. CDR3 region: CASSLPPGQKFF. The CDR3 region has the DNA TGCGCCAGCAGCTTGCCGCCCGGACAAAAGTTCTTC.

This clonotype was found many times. The J gene is TRBJ1-5, the V gene TRBV19; 10 nucleotides line up with TRBD1. Germline loops: CDR1 LNHDA, CDR2 SQIVND (reference sequence). This CDR3 is 15 amino acids long. The trim removed 7 bases at V and 0 bases at J, leaving 3 bases unmatched. The CDR3 loop reads CASTGTGASNQPQHF. The CDR3, as DNA: TGTGCCAGTACTGGGACAGGGGCTAGCAATCAGCCCCAGCATTTT.

The rearrangement links TRBV9 to TRBJ2-1; TRBD2 is a possible D gene (6 bases). The V gene's germline CDR1 is SGDLS and CDR2 YYNGEE. The CDR3 has 15 residues. V lost 0 bases to trimming and J lost 0 bases, with 7 bases between them. The CDR3 reads CASSVGRDSYNEQFF. CDR3 DNA sequence: TGTGCCAGCAGCGTAGGGCGGGACTCCTACAATGAGCAGTTCTTC.

This rearrangement joins TRBV6-2 or TRBV6-3 to TRBJ1-5, with 7 bases matching TRBD1. The CDR3 is 15 residues long. CDR1 is MNHEY, CDR2 SVGEGT, per germline. V dropped 6 bases and J dropped 3; count of bases not matched to a gene: 8. In DNA form, the CDR3 reads TGTGCCAGCAGCCAGACAGGGACGTTCAATCAGCCCCAGCATTTT. It specifies CASSQTGTFNQPQHF.

In this sample, this clonotype turned up many times. This chain links TRBV19 with TRBJ2-2, with 8 bases matching TRBD1. The V and J ends lost 4 bases and 0 bases, in that order; junction bases with no gene match: 4. This CDR3 has 16 residues. Germline CDR1 LNHDA, CDR2 SQIVND (reference sequence). CDR3 nucleotide sequence: TGTGCCAGTAGTAGGGGGACAGGTCCGAACACCGGGGAGCTGTTTTTT. This sequence encodes CASSRGTGPNTGELFF.

This clonotype was seen many times. The chain recombines TRBV2 with TRBJ2-5; 11 bases map to TRBD2. The trim removed 7 bases at V and 2 bases at J, leaving 9 bases unmatched. The length of the CDR3 is 16 residues. Germline V lookup: CDR1 SNHLY, CDR2 FYNNEI. CDR3 loop: CASTRTSGRLQETQYF. CDR3 bases: TGTGCCAGCACCCGGACTAGCGGGCGGCTTCAAGAGACCCAGTACTTC.

In this sample, this clonotype turned up once. The V and J genes are TRBV7-2 and TRBJ1-6; D ambiguous. Trimming took 5 bases from V and 9 from J, leaving 11 bases between them. The CDR3 is 13 residues long. Germline-derived CDR1 and CDR2 are SGHTA and FQGNSA. The CDR3 nucleotides are TGTGCCAGCAGCGTGGACGGAAGTTCACCCCTCCACTTT. Protein: CASSVDGSSPLHF.

The table lists this clonotype with many counts. V usage is TRBV7-9 and J usage is TRBJ1-4, with 8 bases that match TRBD1. Germline loops: CDR1 SEHNR, CDR2 FQNEAQ (reference sequence). CDR3 length equals 14 residues. After removal of 6 bases from V and 7 bases from J, the junction contained 7 bases not matched to a gene. The CDR3 spells CASRRQGSGEKLFF. CDR3 bases: TGTGCCAGCAGGAGACAGGGGTCGGGTGAAAAACTGTTTTTT.

This clonotype was counted many times. The chain is built from TRBV2 and TRBJ2-1; 11 bases are shared with TRBD1. Per germline, CDR1 SNHLY and CDR2 FYNNEI. The CDR3 has 15 residues. The V segment lost 6 bases and the J segment 3 bases; nucleotides outside the gene matches: 4. The CDR3, as DNA: TGTGCCAGCAGAGGGACAGGGGGACTCTACAATGAGCAGTTCTTC. Residues: CASRGTGGLYNEQFF.

This clonotype was seen at least ten times. This sequence joins TRBV6-2 or TRBV6-3 and TRBJ1-1; no clear D. Trimming removed 2 bases from V and 8 bases from J, with 6 bases in between. The CDR3 contains 11 residues. CDR1 is MNHEY and CDR2 is SVGEGT in the germline V gene. In DNA form, the CDR3 reads TGTGCCAGCAGTTACCCCTCAGAAGCTTTCTTT. This codes for CASSYPSEAFF.

In DNA form, the CDR3 reads TGTGCCAGCAGTTTAAGGTCTAGCGGGGGAAAAAACATTCAGTACTTC. Translation gives CASSLRSSGGKNIQYF. The V call is TRBV27, the J call TRBJ2-4; TRBD2 agrees at 10 bases. Losses at the gene ends were 2 bases for V and 4 bases for J; bases not matched to a gene: 5. The CDR3 spans 16 residues. Germline V lookup: CDR1 MNHEY, CDR2 SMNVEV (reference sequence).

This chain uses TRBV19 with TRBJ2-1; 15 nucleotides agree with TRBD2. V lost 5 bases and J lost 6; bases outside the gene matches: 14. The CDR3 runs to 19 residues. Germline V gene sequence: CDR1 LNHDA, CDR2 SQIVND (reference sequence). The DNA of the CDR3 is TGTGCCAGTAGTTCTCCGGGACTAGCGGGAGGACGGGGGAGCAATGAGCAGTTCTTC. Translating it yields CASSSPGLAGGRGSNEQFF.

This clonotype was counted only a few times. This chain connects TRBV5-1 to TRBJ1-1; 8 positions agree with TRBD1. Germline-derived CDR1 and CDR2 are SGHRS and YFSETQ. The CDR3 extends over 15 amino acids. Germline trimming cut 7 bases from V and 1 base from J; bases unmatched to any gene: 9. The CDR3 nucleotides read TGCGCCAGCCACGGACAGGGAACATCGAACACTGAAGCTTTCTTT. This gives the protein CASHGQGTSNTEAFF.

This clonotype was found a few times. The rearrangement links TRBV21-1 to TRBJ2-7; the listed D gene, TRBD2, was not tested against the DNA. TRBV21-1 is a documented pseudogene. The length of the CDR3 is 15 residues. The CDR3 DNA follows: TGTGCCAGCAGCCCTCGGACTAGCGGGATTACCGAGCAGTACTTC. Translated, it gives CASSPRTSGITEQYF.

In this sample, this clonotype turned up many times. The gene calls are TRBV29-1 and TRBJ1-1; the D is unclear. Looked up from germline, CDR1 is SQVTM and CDR2 is ANQGSEA. Trimming took off 4 bases at V and 7 bases at J, with 7 bases between the two ends. This CDR3 region has 10 residues. The DNA for the CDR3 is TGCAGCGTTGTAGGTATTGAAGCTTTCTTT. This translates into CSVVGIEAFF.

This clonotype was picked up many times. The rearrangement links TRBV29-1 to TRBJ2-5; D is unclear. The ends were cut back, 5 bases at V and 4 bases at J, with 8 bases in the middle. This CDR3 contains 11 residues. Germline loops: CDR1 SQVTM, CDR2 ANQGSEA. The CDR3 sequence: CSVQLGETQYF. In nucleotides, the CDR3 is TGCAGCGTTCAACTTGGAGAGACCCAGTACTTC.

This chain connects TRBV7-8 to TRBJ1-2; tentative D call: TRBD1 (5 bases). V was cut by 5 bases and J by 4 bases, with 17 bases left in between. The germline V gene has CDR1 SGHVS and CDR2 FQNEAQ. This CDR3 contains 15 residues. In DNA, the CDR3 is TGTGCCAGCAGCGGCCCGGACACTGGGCGCTATGGCTACACCTTC. Its translation: CASSGPDTGRYGYTF.

V usage is TRBV29-1 and J usage is TRBJ2-2; D unresolved. V lost 6 bases, J lost 8 bases, and 10 bases lay in between. This CDR3 comprises 11 residues. Germline CDR1 SQVTM, CDR2 ANQGSEA. In DNA form, the CDR3 reads TGCAGCGTCAGCCTCTGGGGGGAGCTGTTTTTT. This codes for CSVSLWGELFF.

The table lists this clonotype with a few counts. The V gene is TRBV11-2, the J gene TRBJ1-6; D perhaps matches TRBD1 (5 bases). V lost 5 bases to trimming and J lost 11 bases, with 13 bases between them. From germline, CDR1 is SGHAT and CDR2 FQNNGV. The CDR3 runs 13 residues. The CDR3 here is CASSPGPGPPLHF. In DNA, the CDR3 is TGTGCCAGCAGCCCCGGCCCGGGGCCACCCCTCCACTTT. Using reference TRBV11-2 and TRBJ1-6 for the parts outside the CDR3, the full variable domain is EAGVAQSPRYKIIEKRQSVAFWCNPISGHATLYWYQQILGQGPKLLIQFQNNGVVDDSQLPKDRFSAERLKGVDSTLKIQPAKLEDSAVYLCASSPGPGPPLHFGNGTRLTVT.

The rearrangement joins TRBV19 to TRBJ2-2; 9 bases map to TRBD2. With 6 bases clipped from V and 2 bases from J, the junction kept 1 base outside the gene matches. The CDR3 totals 14 residues. Germline V lookup: CDR1 LNHDA, CDR2 SQIVND (reference sequence). The DNA for the CDR3 is TGTGCCAGTAGGACTAGCGGAAACACCGGGGAGCTGTTTTTT. It translates to CASRTSGNTGELFF.